This T cell receptor beta chain comes out of a study of shared clonotypes between healthy human individuals (dated by TCRdb to the early 2020s). For the wider study: The cohort comprised two women and three men aged 18 to 49 years. To estimate repertoire size and how much clonotypes are shared between individuals, the study performed deep sequencing of blood TCR repertoires from 4 to 6 healthy adults. For each donor, CD4 naive and CD4 memory were each run on three plates, CD8 naive on two plates, and CD8 memory on one plate. Leukapheresis yielded between about 0.85 and 10 billion PBMCs per donor. To increase sequencing depth and limit assay-specific biases, TCR repertoire library preparation and sequencing were carried out by different laboratories using diverse techniques.

Study-wide findings and limitations: Compared with non-shared clonotypes, the clonotypes found in all four sorted-subset donors had higher generation probabilities. Because the study included only a small number of donors, the genetic and exposure-history diversity represented was limited. Sampling was restricted to blood, and TCR repertoires in tissues likely differ from the TCR repertoires found in blood. Pairwise subsampling indicated that sequencing depth was expected to affect the degree of clonotype sharing among donors. Across four donors, approximately 4.6% of naive CD4, 3% to 3.5% of naive CD8, about 2% of memory CD4, and 0.4% of memory CD8 clonotypes were shared. Incomplete sequencing was indicated by rarefaction of sorted-subset datasets, despite the large sequencing depth. Estimated clonotype richness was generally larger for naive than for memory subsets.

The donors were healthy, HIV-negative adults with no recently reported acute infections or vaccinations. Every donor was a Caucasian adult living in Nashville, Tennessee, USA. CD4+ T cells were enriched by magnetic negative selection, after which naive cells were positively selected on CD45RA and the negative fraction was taken as the memory subset. Blood was collected by leukapheresis, and PBMCs were isolated by Ficoll-Histopaque density gradient centrifugation and then cryopreserved in liquid nitrogen vapor phase. Analytical flow cytometry was used to check the purity and quantity of each magnetically sorted T cell population. From each sorted fraction, genomic DNA was isolated and quantified by UV absorbance on a Nanodrop 2000c. TCR CDR3 regions were amplified from genomic DNA by multiplex PCR using the deep immunoSEQ assay. Extracted genomic DNA from each cell subset was distributed evenly across all wells of several immunoSEQ 96-well plates, and each plate was treated as a replicate. For sorted subsets, 200 ng of genomic DNA, equivalent to around 30,000 T cell genomes, went into each replicate PCR. Purified libraries were quantified with a Qubit 3.0 fluorometer, sized on a Bioanalyzer 2100, and re-quantified with the KAPA Library Quantification kit. Every immunoSEQ 96-well plate was sequenced on a dedicated single-read 150-cycle Illumina NextSeq 550 flow cell. The authors processed their data as follows. The immunoSEQ output contained only junctional sequences without quality scores, so filtering could not match that applied to full-length reads. Sequences were annotated with PyIR, a Python wrapper for IgBLAST v1.9, and V/J genes and CDR3 were assigned using IMGT germline references. Reads were removed for weak V/J assignments (E-value above 1e-6), missing CDR3, stop codons, out-of-frame junctions, or ambiguous translated residues. V3J clonotypes were defined as sequences sharing an identical inferred V gene, J gene, and CDR3 amino acid sequence. To compute the percentage overlap between repertoires, the number of shared unique clonotypes was divided by the size of the smaller repertoire. RTK rarefaction, the Chao1 estimator, and Recon v2.1 estimates of unobserved clonotypes were used to assess repertoire richness. For all TCRbeta clonotypes obtained by the gDNA method from a few donors, generation probabilities were computed with OLGA. The table comes from immuneACCESS by way of TCRdb, which keeps in-frame sequences with V and J called. Part of the clones is missing from these tables; in studies checked, under half for an unresolved V gene and the rest for unknown reasons. That table is the source of V, J and clone size, and D and trimming were worked out from the DNA. The sample table contains 2.5 million or so clones; only one count was recorded for roughly 92% of them. About 0.13% of the sample lies in the top ten.

The trim is 3 bases for V and 1 base for J, with a gap of 13 bases between the germline ends. The germline V gene provides CDR1 SGHRS and CDR2 YFSETQ. The CDR3 goes from the cysteine to the phenylalanine over 15 residues. CDR3 DNA is the only sequence kept; it has 45 bases, read in frame from the first base. Comments on this clone: The specificity of this receptor is unknown. The record has no base qualities; no much larger clone is one base away.

The sequencing sample was made of naive CD4+ T cells sorted from blood. Interpreted using the paper, the cell subset or site label stands for: CD45RA+ positively selected. This chain joins TRBV5-1 to TRBJ1-1; 5 matching bases give a weak D call of TRBD1. The clonotype comes from a man aged 18 to 30 in good health. At the DNA level, the sequence is TGCGCCAGCAGCTGGGACGGGATATCGAACACTGAAGCTTTCTTT. Translated, this is CASSWDGISNTEAFF.